One sample yielded the 21 T cell receptor beta chains listed below, sequenced in a study of blood T cell repertoires in COVID-19. Using immunoSEQ multiplex PCR, the repertoire was profiled, and TCRdb retains in-frame clones only, with some absent. The sample shows 60,000 or so clones, around 89% of them seen only once. Sequencing input: peripheral blood. The source of these receptors is an older woman with active COVID-19.

The CDR3 sequence: CASSVAGQGAGANVLTF. The CDR3 DNA reads as TGTGCCAGCAGCGTAGCGGGACAGGGCGCTGGGGCCAACGTCCTGACTTTC. This chain links TRBV9 with TRBJ2-6; 9 nucleotides agree with TRBD1. CDR1 is SGDLS and CDR2 is YYNGEE in the germline V gene. Trimming removed 0 bases from V and 2 bases from J; junction bases left unmatched: 3. The CDR3 contains 17 residues.

DNA of the CDR3: TGTGCCAGCAGTGATTTGAGGACAGGAAATGGCTACACCTTC. Residues: CASSDLRTGNGYTF. The chain has TRBV2 and TRBJ1-2; 7 bases match TRBD1. Unmatched junction bases numbered 7, after V lost 3 bases and J lost 6 bases. CDR3 size: 14 residues. CDR1 and CDR2 (germline): SNHLY, FYNNEI. The variable domain in full, with the rest retrieved from reference TRBV2 and TRBJ1-2, is EPEVTQTPSHQVTQMGQEVILRCVPISNHLYFYWYRQILGQKVEFLVSFYNNEISEKSEIFDDQFSVERPDGSNFTLKIRSTKLEDSAMYFCASSDLRTGNGYTFGSGTRLTVV.

The rearrangement links TRBV7-9 to TRBJ2-1, with 9 bases aligning to TRBD2. Germline CDR1 and CDR2: SEHNR and FQNEAQ (reference sequence). The CDR3 is 14 residues long. Unmatched junction bases numbered 6, after V lost 4 bases and J lost 8 bases. The CDR3, as DNA: TGTGCCAGCAGCTGGGGCGGGGGGGCTGATGAGCAGTTCTTC. Encoded protein: CASSWGGGADEQFF.

V gene TRBV5-1 combines with J gene TRBJ2-5, with 8 bases matching TRBD2. J was trimmed by 5 bases and V by 2 bases; bases with no gene match: 5. The CDR3 spans 14 residues. Per germline, CDR1 SGHRS and CDR2 YFSETQ. The CDR3 is CASSFRPSGETQYF. CDR3 nucleotides: TGCGCCAGCAGCTTTAGGCCTAGCGGGGAGACCCAGTACTTC.

The chain is built from TRBV10-3 and TRBJ1-2; the match to TRBD1 covers 10 bases. The germline gives CDR1 ENHRY, CDR2 SYGVKD. Trimming cost V 10 bases and J 7 bases; bases outside gene matches: 9. This CDR3 comprises 13 residues. The CDR3 nucleotides are TGTGCCACCCCCGGGGGACAGGGGTTTGGCTACACCTTC. This encodes CATPGGQGFGYTF.

V is TRBV5-8 and J is TRBJ1-5, with TRBD1 matching over 7 bases. The CDR3 length is 17 residues. Losses at the gene ends were 7 bases for V and 0 bases for J; bases not matched to a gene: 13. Per germline, CDR1 SGHTS and CDR2 YDEGEE. The CDR3 is CASPLGDRAFSNQPQHF. For the CDR3, the DNA is TGTGCCAGCCCCTTGGGCGACAGGGCTTTTAGCAATCAGCCCCAGCATTTT.

V gene TRBV9 combines with J gene TRBJ2-5; 8 nucleotides align to TRBD1. The CDR3 consists of 14 residues. Germline V lookup: CDR1 SGDLS, CDR2 YYNGEE. The junction had 5 bases not matched to a gene; V was cut back by 2 bases and J by 5 bases. CDR3 loop: CASSVPGGGETQYF. The DNA of the CDR3 is TGTGCCAGCAGCGTCCCAGGGGGCGGGGAGACCCAGTACTTC.

About this clone itself: Other DNA sequences of this sample code for an identical CDR3. V gene TRBV19 combines with J gene TRBJ1-1, with D perhaps matching TRBD1 (5 bases). V was pared by 0 bases and J by 3 bases, with 5 bases between. CDR1 is LNHDA, CDR2 SQIVND, per germline (reference sequence). This CDR3 has 13 amino acids. Written as DNA, the CDR3 is TGTGCCAGTAGTATAGACAGGGACACTGAAGCTTTCTTT. As protein: CASSIDRDTEAFF.

This clone has only one observation. The rearrangement joins TRBV9 to TRBJ2-1, with 14 positions matching TRBD2. V shed 4 bases, J shed 11 bases, and the junction held 8 bases outside the gene matches. This CDR3 has 15 amino acids. Germline assignment: CDR1 SGDLS and CDR2 YYNGEE. DNA for the CDR3: TGTGCCAGCAGCCCAGTTGGGACTAGCGGGGGCAAGCAGTTCTTC. Translating gives CASSPVGTSGGKQFF.

The J gene is TRBJ1-2, the V gene TRBV5-1, with a possible D match to TRBD1 (6 bases). Germline loops: CDR1 SGHRS, CDR2 YFSETQ. The ends were cut back, 3 bases at V and 6 bases at J, with 18 bases in the middle. The CDR3 runs 15 residues. The CDR3 nucleotides read TGCGCCAGCAGCTCGGGGTCCCCAGGGGCTGATGGCTACACCTTC. It specifies CASSSGSPGADGYTF.

The gene calls are TRBV6-2 or TRBV6-3 and TRBJ1-2; D remains ambiguous. The CDR3 is 14 residues long. CDR1 MNHEY and CDR2 SVGEGT come from the germline V gene. Deletions cut 2 bases from V and 4 bases from J, with 11 bases between. The CDR3 protein is CASSYGYGPYGYTF. Written as DNA, the CDR3 is TGTGCCAGCAGTTACGGTTACGGTCCCTATGGCTACACCTTC.

This clone qualifies as medium-sized (0.01 to 0.1%). This chain joins TRBV5-1 and TRBJ1-1; 9 nucleotides line up with TRBD1. V gave up 4 bases and J gave up 5 bases; unmatched junction bases: 6. The germline gives CDR1 SGHRS, CDR2 YFSETQ. CDR3 length: 14 residues. The CDR3 nucleotides are TGCGCCAGCAGCGCCGGACAGGGGCTGACTGAAGCTTTCTTT. This encodes CASSAGQGLTEAFF. Combining the CDR3 with reference TRBV5-1 and TRBJ1-1 gives the whole variable domain KAGVTQTPRYLIKTRGQQVTLSCSPISGHRSVSWYQQTPGQGLQFLFEYFSETQRNKGNFPGRFSGRQFSNSRSEMNVSTLELGDSALYLCASSAGQGLTEAFFGQGTRLTVV.

This rearrangement joins TRBV7-5 to TRBJ2-7; TRBD1, the D gene given by the table, was not confirmed from the DNA. TRBV7-5 is a pseudogene segment. The CDR3 runs to 16 residues. CDR3 loop: CVRSLSGEFRVDEQYF. Here the CDR3 DNA reads TGTGTCAGAAGCTTATCAGGGGAATTTAGAGTTGACGAGCAGTACTTC.

A remark on this clone: Relative to the germline gene, one junction end is altered; a read error may explain this. The chain is built from TRBV6-2 or TRBV6-3 and TRBJ1-1, with D perhaps matching TRBD1 (5 bases). Germline CDR1 and CDR2: MNHEY and SVGEGT. The length of the CDR3 is 11 residues. CDR3 amino acids: CASSRETEVFF. CDR3 nucleotides: TGTGCCAGCAGCAGGGAGACTGAAGTTTTCTTT.

The chain couples TRBV18 to TRBJ2-1; D is possibly TRBD1 (5 bases). The ends were cut back, 5 bases at V and 0 bases at J, with 11 bases in the middle. The CDR3 length is 15 residues. The germline gives CDR1 KGHSH, CDR2 LQKENI. The CDR3 DNA is TGTGCCAGCTCAGAACAGGAGAGCTCCTACAATGAGCAGTTCTTC. It translates to CASSEQESSYNEQFF. The full variable domain, with the rest looked up from reference TRBV18 and TRBJ2-1, is NAGVMQNPRHLVRRRGQEARLRCSPMKGHSHVYWYRQLPEEGLKFMVYLQKENIIDESGMPKERFSAEFPKEGPSILRIQQVVRGDSAAYFCASSEQESSYNEQFFGPGTRLTVL.

The genes are TRBV19 and TRBJ1-1; tentatively, D is TRBD1 (6 bases). CDR3 length: 13 amino acids. V was clipped by 3 bases and J by 3 bases, with 8 bases between them. The germline CDR1 and CDR2 sequences are LNHDA and SQIVND (reference sequence). The CDR3 coding sequence is TGTGCCAGTAGTATCTACAGGGACACTGAAGCTTTCTTT. This encodes CASSIYRDTEAFF.

J is TRBJ1-1 and V is TRBV19, with TRBD1 matching 8 bases. Unmatched junction bases numbered 13, after V lost 5 bases and J lost 8 bases. The CDR3 spans 15 residues. Per the germline V gene, CDR1 is LNHDA and CDR2 is SQIVND (reference sequence). CDR3 loop: CASSGRGRGQAEAFF. DNA of the CDR3: TGTGCCAGTAGTGGTCGTGGCAGGGGGCAAGCGGAAGCTTTCTTT. Drawing the rest from reference TRBV19 and TRBJ1-1, the complete variable domain is DGGITQSPKYLFRKEGQNVTLSCEQNLNHDAMYWYRQDPGQGLRLIYYSQIVNDFQKGDIAEGYSVSREKKESFPLTVTSAQKNPTAFYLCASSGRGRGQAEAFFGQGTRLTVV.

The V gene is TRBV19, the J gene TRBJ1-5; no firm D call. Trimming left V 10 bases short and J 4 bases short, with 11 bases between. The CDR3 length is 12 residues. Germline CDR1 and CDR2: LNHDA and SQIVND (reference sequence). The CDR3 DNA reads TGTGCCACGCAGGATCAAAATCAGCCCCAGCATTTT. This translates into CATQDQNQPQHF.

V and J are TRBV20-1 and TRBJ2-2; TRBD2 agrees at 11 bases. There are 15 residues in the CDR3. With V trimmed by 3 bases and J by 8 bases, 8 bases remained unmatched. CDR1 is DFQATT and CDR2 is SNEGSKA in the germline V gene (reference sequence). CDR3 DNA sequence: TGCAGTGCTAGTCCGACTAGCGGGGTTACGGGGGAGCTGTTTTTT. Amino acids: CSASPTSGVTGELFF.

V usage is TRBV20-1 and J usage is TRBJ2-5; 8 positions agree with TRBD1. Unmatched junction bases numbered 13, after V lost 3 bases and J lost 1 base. The CDR3 covers 17 residues. Germline CDR1 DFQATT, CDR2 SNEGSKA (reference sequence). The CDR3, as DNA: TGCAGTGCTAGTAAGGCGACAGGGGCTATCTTCCAAGAGACCCAGTACTTC. This gives the protein CSASKATGAIFQETQYF.

V usage is TRBV4-1 and J usage is TRBJ1-2, with D unclear. V was trimmed by 4 bases and J by 7 bases, leaving 13 bases between them. The CDR3 has 13 amino acids. CDR1 and CDR2 from the germline V gene are MGHRA and YSYEKL. This CDR3 is CASSLTRRSGYTF. The DNA of the CDR3 is TGCGCCAGCAGCCTCACTAGACGTAGTGGCTACACCTTC.